These 10 T cell receptor beta chains were sequenced from one sample in a study of blood T cell repertoires in COVID-19 (dated by TCRdb to the early 2020s). Library creation used the immunoSEQ multiplex PCR assay. Sourced from immuneACCESS, this table was stored by TCRdb with only in-frame sequences that have V and J called. A share of the clones is absent; for the studies checked, an unresolved V gene accounts for under half, and the remainder has no known explanation. Counted in this sample were some 96,000 clones; over 65% of them appeared once. 13% of the sample lies in the top ten. The sequenced sample consisted of peripheral blood. All receptors come from a human donor in a cohort sampled during active COVID-19.

This rearrangement joins TRBV10-3 to TRBJ2-7; D perhaps matches TRBD2 (7 bases). V was clipped by 6 bases and J by 6 bases, with 24 bases between them. This CDR3 has 16 residues. From germline, CDR1 is ENHRY and CDR2 SYGVKD. The CDR3 sequence: CAISNPSGGGVFEQYF. The DNA of the CDR3 is TGTGCCATCAGCAACCCCTCTGGGGGGGGCGTTTTCGAGCAGTACTTC.

V and J are TRBV6-5 and TRBJ1-1, with D unclear. This CDR3 has 14 residues. From germline, CDR1 is MNHEY and CDR2 SVGAGI. V lost 6 bases and J 6 bases, leaving 17 bases between the germline ends. Written as DNA, the CDR3 is TGTGCCAGCAGACGATCGACGGCGGCGTCTGAAGCTTTCTTT. Its protein product is CASRRSTAASEAFF.

This sequence joins TRBV13 and TRBJ1-1, with D maybe TRBD1 (5 bases). The CDR3 contains 15 residues. CDR1 and CDR2 from the germline V gene are PRHDT and FYEKMQ (reference sequence). V was clipped by 1 base and J by 4 bases, with 13 bases between them. The chain's CDR3 is CASSLEVGGGTEAFF. The CDR3 coding sequence is TGTGCCAGCAGCTTAGAGGTGGGGGGAGGCACTGAAGCTTTCTTT.

The rearrangement joins TRBV5-6 to TRBJ2-3; D is unclear. V was trimmed by 4 bases and J by 8 bases, leaving 8 bases between them. CDR1 is SGHDT and CDR2 is YYEEEE in the germline V gene. This CDR3 is built from 11 residues. The CDR3 DNA sequence: TGTGCCAGCAGCACCGTCGGTACGCAGTATTTT. Translating gives CASSTVGTQYF.

J is TRBJ2-4 and V is TRBV7-2; weak D call: TRBD2 (6 bases). CDR3 length: 15 amino acids. Trimming stripped 3 bases from V and 2 bases from J, with 11 bases between. Per germline, CDR1 SGHTA and CDR2 FQGNSA. The DNA of the CDR3 is TGTGCCAGCAGCTTTGCGGGGCAGACCAAAAACATTCAGTACTTC. Protein sequence: CASSFAGQTKNIQYF.

The gene calls are TRBV11-2 and TRBJ1-5; perhaps TRBD1 as D (5 bases). Germline lookup yields CDR1 SGHAT and CDR2 FQNNGV. The CDR3 runs to 15 residues. Trimming left V 5 bases short and J 7 bases short, with 18 bases between. The CDR3 DNA reads TGTGCCAGCAGCCGTGAGAGGGACGCGGGGCAGCCCCAGCATTTT. As protein: CASSRERDAGQPQHF.

This clone was found once. The V and J genes are TRBV5-6 and TRBJ1-4, with 8 positions matching TRBD1. This CDR3 contains 14 residues. The germline gives CDR1 SGHDT, CDR2 YYEEEE. The V and J ends lost 4 bases and 5 bases, in that order; junction bases with no gene match: 4. The CDR3: CASSRQGSNEKLFF. CDR3 bases: TGTGCCAGCAGCCGACAGGGGTCAAATGAAAAACTGTTTTTT.

The rearrangement joins TRBV5-1 to TRBJ2-3; D remains ambiguous. Trimming left V 4 bases short and J 0 bases short, with 6 bases between. Germline V lookup: CDR1 SGHRS, CDR2 YFSETQ. The CDR3 runs to 13 residues. This chain's CDR3 is CASSPGSTDTQYF. CDR3 DNA sequence: TGCGCCAGCAGCCCCGGGAGCACAGATACGCAGTATTTT.

This rearrangement joins TRBV7-2 to TRBJ1-6; D is ambiguous. With 2 bases removed from V and 7 bases from J, the gap between germline ends came to 9 bases. The V gene's germline CDR1 is SGHTA and CDR2 FQGNSA. There are 14 residues in the CDR3. CDR3 coding DNA: TGTGCCAGCAGCTTATTGCTGCGGAATTCACCCCTCCACTTT. Residues: CASSLLLRNSPLHF.

The gene calls are TRBV4-3 and TRBJ2-3; 10 nucleotides match TRBD2. With V trimmed by 5 bases and J by 1 base, 6 bases remained unmatched. Per the germline V gene, CDR1 is LGHNA and CDR2 is YSLEER. CDR3 length equals 16 residues. CDR3 DNA sequence: TGCGCCAGCAGCTATGTAGCGGGAGGCGGCACAGATACGCAGTATTTT. Translation: CASSYVAGGGTDTQYF.